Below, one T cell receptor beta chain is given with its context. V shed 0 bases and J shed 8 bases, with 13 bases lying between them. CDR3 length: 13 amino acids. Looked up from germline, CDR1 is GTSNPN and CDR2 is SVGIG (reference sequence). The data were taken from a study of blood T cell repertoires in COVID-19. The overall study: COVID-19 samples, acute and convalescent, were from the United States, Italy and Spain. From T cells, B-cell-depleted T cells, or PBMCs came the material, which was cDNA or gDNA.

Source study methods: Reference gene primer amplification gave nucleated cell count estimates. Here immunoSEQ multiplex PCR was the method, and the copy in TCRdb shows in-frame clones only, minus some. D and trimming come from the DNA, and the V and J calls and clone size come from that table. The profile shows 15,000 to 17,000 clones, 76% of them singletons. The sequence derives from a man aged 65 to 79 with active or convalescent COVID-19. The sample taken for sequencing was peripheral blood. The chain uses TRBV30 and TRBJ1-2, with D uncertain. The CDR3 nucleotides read TGTGCCTGGAGTGTTCGAGGGAGTGGCGGCTACACCTTC. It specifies CAWSVRGSGGYTF.